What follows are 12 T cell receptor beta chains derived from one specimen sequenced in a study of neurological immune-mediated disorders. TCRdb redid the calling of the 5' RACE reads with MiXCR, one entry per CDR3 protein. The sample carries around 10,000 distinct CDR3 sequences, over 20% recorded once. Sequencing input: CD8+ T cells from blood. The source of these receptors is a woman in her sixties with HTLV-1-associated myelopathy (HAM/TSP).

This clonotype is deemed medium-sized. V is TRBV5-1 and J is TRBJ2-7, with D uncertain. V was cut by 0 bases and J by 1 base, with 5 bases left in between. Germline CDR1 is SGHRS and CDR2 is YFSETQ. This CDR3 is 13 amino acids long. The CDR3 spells CASSLAPSYEQYF. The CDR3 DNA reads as TGCGCCAGCAGCTTGGCCCCGTCCTACGAGCAGTACTTC.

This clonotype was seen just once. In DNA form, the CDR3 reads TGCAGCGTTGAGGGGGGCCTTTACAATGAGCAGTTCTTC. Translating gives CSVEGGLYNEQFF. V is TRBV29-1 and J is TRBJ2-1; the D gene could be TRBD1 or TRBD2 (6 bases each). Trimming took off 3 bases at V and 4 bases at J, with 10 bases between the two ends. CDR3 size: 13 residues. CDR1 is SQVTM, CDR2 ANQGSEA, per germline.

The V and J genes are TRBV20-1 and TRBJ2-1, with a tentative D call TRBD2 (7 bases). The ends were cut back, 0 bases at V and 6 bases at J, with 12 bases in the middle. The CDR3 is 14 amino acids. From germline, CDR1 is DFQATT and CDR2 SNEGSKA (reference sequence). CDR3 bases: TGCAGTGCTAGAGATGGGGGGGCGGCCAATGAGCAGTTCTTC. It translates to CSARDGGAANEQFF.

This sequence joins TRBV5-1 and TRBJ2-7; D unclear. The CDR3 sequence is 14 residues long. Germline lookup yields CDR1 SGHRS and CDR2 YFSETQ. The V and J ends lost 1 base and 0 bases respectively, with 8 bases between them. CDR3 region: CASSLTGPSYEQYF. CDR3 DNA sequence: TGCGCCAGCAGCTTGACCGGGCCCTCCTACGAGCAGTACTTC.

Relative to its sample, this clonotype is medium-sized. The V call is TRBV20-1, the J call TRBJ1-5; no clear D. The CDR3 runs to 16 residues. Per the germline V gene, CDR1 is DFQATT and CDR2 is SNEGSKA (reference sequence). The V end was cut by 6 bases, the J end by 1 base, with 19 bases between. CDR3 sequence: CSAQPKRARSNQPQHF. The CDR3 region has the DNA TGCAGTGCGCAGCCTAAGAGAGCAAGAAGCAATCAGCCCCAGCATTTT.

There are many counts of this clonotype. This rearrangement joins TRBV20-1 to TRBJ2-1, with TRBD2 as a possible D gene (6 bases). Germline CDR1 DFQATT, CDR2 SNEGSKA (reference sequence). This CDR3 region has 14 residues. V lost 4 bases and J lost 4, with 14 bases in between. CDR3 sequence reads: CSATEPGDYNEQFF. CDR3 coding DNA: TGCAGTGCTACTGAACCGGGGGATTACAATGAGCAGTTCTTC.

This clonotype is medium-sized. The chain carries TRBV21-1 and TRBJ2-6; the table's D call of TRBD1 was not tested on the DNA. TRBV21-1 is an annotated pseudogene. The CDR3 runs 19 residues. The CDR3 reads CASSRGTGGKGSGANVLTF. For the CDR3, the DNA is TGTGCCAGCAGCAGAGGGACAGGGGGAAAAGGCTCTGGGGCCAACGTCCTGACTTTC.

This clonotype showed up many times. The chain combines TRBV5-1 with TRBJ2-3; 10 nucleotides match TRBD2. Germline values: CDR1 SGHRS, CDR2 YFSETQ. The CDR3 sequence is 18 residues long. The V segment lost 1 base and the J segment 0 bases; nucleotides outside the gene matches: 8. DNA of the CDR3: TGCGCCAGCAGCTTGTGGTCTAGCGGGGGACCTAGCACAGATACGCAGTATTTT. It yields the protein CASSLWSSGGPSTDTQYF.

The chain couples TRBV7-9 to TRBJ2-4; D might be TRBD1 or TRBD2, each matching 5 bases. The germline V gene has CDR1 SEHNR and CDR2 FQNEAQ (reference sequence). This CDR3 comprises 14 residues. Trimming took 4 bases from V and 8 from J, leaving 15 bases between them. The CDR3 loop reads CASSSTREYDIQYF. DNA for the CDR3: TGTGCCAGCAGCTCGACCAGGGAGTATGACATTCAGTACTTC.

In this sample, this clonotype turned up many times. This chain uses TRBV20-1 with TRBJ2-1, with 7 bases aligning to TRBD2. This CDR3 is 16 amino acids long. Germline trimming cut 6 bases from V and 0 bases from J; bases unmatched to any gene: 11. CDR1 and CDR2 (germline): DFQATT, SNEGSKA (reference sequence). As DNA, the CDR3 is TGCAGTGCAGAGTCTGTGGGGGGGAGCTCCTACAATGAGCAGTTCTTC. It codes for CSAESVGGSSYNEQFF.

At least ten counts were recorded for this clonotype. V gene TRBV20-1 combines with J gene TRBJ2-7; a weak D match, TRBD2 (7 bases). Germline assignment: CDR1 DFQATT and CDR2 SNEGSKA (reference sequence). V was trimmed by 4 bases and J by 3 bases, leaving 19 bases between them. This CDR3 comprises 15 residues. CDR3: CSATPWGGHLYEQYF. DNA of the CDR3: TGCAGTGCTACCCCCTGGGGGGGGCACCTCTACGAGCAGTACTTC.

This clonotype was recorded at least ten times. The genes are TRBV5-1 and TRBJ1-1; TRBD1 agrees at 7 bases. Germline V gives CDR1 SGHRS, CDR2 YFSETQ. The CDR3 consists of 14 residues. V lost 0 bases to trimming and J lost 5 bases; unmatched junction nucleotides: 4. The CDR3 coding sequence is TGCGCCAGCAGCTTGGCCTACAGGGGAACTGAAGCTTTCTTT. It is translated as CASSLAYRGTEAFF.